This section outlines one TCR beta chain sequence together with its context. Its antigen remains unknown. This sample is part of a study of cytomegalovirus exposure and HLA in healthy donors. Primers: 60 Vbeta forward and 13 Jbeta reverse. Generated by immunoSEQ multiplex PCR, the TCRdb table keeps only in-frame clones and is missing some. This table lists about 150,000 clones. General study findings and limits: In a later analysis, at a false discovery rate of 0.05, 15,000 to 20,000 TCR beta sequences were associated with HLA alleles. 87-base-pair reads could not separate some V segments, including TRBV6-2 and TRBV6-3.

In germline, CDR1 is LNHDA, CDR2 SQIVND (reference sequence). V was cut by 3 bases and J by 8 bases, with 17 bases left in between. This CDR3 region has 15 residues. Specimen: PBMCs. The chain recombines TRBV19 with TRBJ2-1, with D maybe TRBD2 (7 bases). This clonotype was obtained from a woman aged 45 to 65 in good health and CMV-seronegative. The DNA for the CDR3 is TGTGCCAGTAGTATTGAAGGGGGGGCAGGTCATGAGCAGTTCTTC. It specifies CASSIEGGAGHEQFF. Complete variable domain (other parts from reference TRBV19 and TRBJ2-1): DGGITQSPKYLFRKEGQNVTLSCEQNLNHDAMYWYRQDPGQGLRLIYYSQIVNDFQKGDIAEGYSVSREKKESFPLTVTSAQKNPTAFYLCASSIEGGAGHEQFFGPGTRLTVL.